A selection of T cell receptor beta chains follows, all from one sample in a study of PD-1 blockade in classical Hodgkin lymphoma. Data came from immunoSEQ multiplex PCR; TCRdb stores just in-frame clones and leaves some out. Of over 50,000 clones listed, around 75% are singletons. This specimen consisted of peripheral blood mononuclear cells (PBMCs), obtained before the second cycle of nivolumab. The receptors here all came from a human donor with classical Hodgkin lymphoma. The CDR3 runs from the conserved cysteine through the conserved F or W. The D gene is left open where the match is weak. Not every row has a clone size; where given, it reads once, few, many or a size class.

size,V,J,D,CDR3,DNA
-,TRBV19,TRBJ2-1,TRBD1,CASSIGRGNEQFF,TGTGCCAGTAGTATAGGCAGGGGGAATGAGCAGTTCTTC
medium-sized,TRBV7-6,TRBJ2-2,-,CASSLPALGVPTGELFF,TGTGCCAGCAGCTTACCGGCTCTCGGCGTCCCCACCGGGGAGCTGTTTTTT
-,TRBV9,TRBJ1-1,TRBD1,CASSERMEQGAGTEAFF,TGTGCCAGCAGCGAGAGGATGGAACAGGGGGCGGGTACTGAAGCTTTCTTT
-,TRBV7-8,TRBJ1-3,-,CASSQTSSGNTIYF,TGTGCCAGCAGCCAGACGAGCTCTGGAAACACCATATATTTT
-,TRBV7-7,TRBJ2-3,-,CASSLGGRWDTQYF,TGTGCTAGCAGCTTAGGAGGGAGATGGGATACGCAGTATTTT
-,TRBV6-5,TRBJ1-2,-,CASSFSPGVGYTF,TGTGCCAGCAGTTTTTCCCCGGGGGTTGGCTACACCTTC
-,TRBV19,TRBJ2-1,-,CASSRQAGGAYNEQFF,TGTGCCAGTAGTCGACAGGCTGGGGGGGCCTACAATGAGCAGTTCTTC
-,TRBV5-1,TRBJ2-3,TRBD2,CASSIRGTVAGDTQYF,TGCGCCAGCAGCATCCGGGGCACAGTAGCGGGAGATACGCAGTATTTT
-,TRBV7-3,TRBJ2-5,TRBD1,CASSLRAGGQETQYF,TGTGCCAGCAGCTTAAGGGCAGGGGGCCAAGAGACCCAGTACTTC
once,TRBV6-1,TRBJ2-7,-,CASSRLYEQYF,TGTGCCAGCAGCCGACTCTACGAGCAGTACTTC
-,TRBV4-2,TRBJ1-4,-,CASSQESATWDEKLFF,TGTGCCAGCAGCCAAGAGTCGGCGACCTGGGATGAAAAACTGTTTTTT
-,TRBV10-3,TRBJ2-7,-,CAIRGTLAGHEQYF,TGTGCCATCAGGGGGACTCTCGCGGGCCACGAGCAGTACTTC
-,TRBV7-9,TRBJ1-2,-,CASSSILGNYGYTF,TGTGCCAGCAGCTCCATACTGGGTAACTATGGCTACACCTTC
-,TRBV2,TRBJ2-7,-,CASSERGEGTYEQYF,TGTGCCAGCAGTGAACGGGGAGAGGGAACCTACGAGCAGTACTTC
-,TRBV6-1,TRBJ1-6,-,CASSENWGNSPLHF,TGTGCCAGCAGTGAAAACTGGGGAAATTCACCCCTCCACTTT
-,TRBV27,TRBJ2-7,-,CASSFFGKGEYEQYF,TGTGCCAGCAGTTTCTTCGGAAAGGGGGAATACGAGCAGTACTTC
-,TRBV6-1,TRBJ1-1,TRBD1,CASSPPTGRGTEAFF,TGTGCCAGCAGTCCACCGACAGGGAGGGGGACTGAAGCTTTCTTT
-,TRBV7-2,TRBJ2-7,TRBD1,CASSIGQDRFGFEQYF,TGTGCCAGCAGCATCGGACAGGATCGCTTTGGGTTCGAGCAGTACTTC
-,TRBV11-1,TRBJ2-5,TRBD1,CASSFGPGQGAQETQYF,TGTGCCAGCAGCTTTGGCCCGGGACAGGGGGCCCAAGAGACCCAGTACTTC
-,TRBV7-9,TRBJ2-3,-,CASSLVPAEGTQYF,TGTGCCAGCAGCTTAGTTCCGGCCGAGGGTACGCAGTATTTT
-,TRBV30,TRBJ2-5,TRBD2,CAWSLGLVMETQYF,TGTGCCTGGAGTCTGGGACTAGTTATGGAGACCCAGTACTTC
-,TRBV18,TRBJ2-5,-,CASSTLDETQYF,TGTGCCAGCTCAACCCTCGACGAGACCCAGTACTTC